The present TCR beta chain was sequenced within a study of T cells in Graves' hyperthyroidism and ophthalmopathy. Trimming removed 0 bases at V and 5 bases at J, with 15 bases between. The CDR3 is 15 residues long. Looked up from germline, CDR1 is SGHRS and CDR2 is YFSETQ. This clonotype was counted many times. There were TCR beta CDR3 regions amplified from RNA transcripts. Carried out on the TCR CDR3, a first-round RT-PCR used the HTBI primer set. TCRdb used MiXCR to reprocess the multiplex PCR reads, holding one entry per CDR3 protein. The data hold roughly 380,000 distinct CDR3 sequences, with approximately 19% observed a single time.

Sequenced sample: blood. The TCR comes from a woman between 18 and 29 years old with Graves' hyperthyroidism. The V gene is TRBV5-1, the J gene TRBJ2-7; D is tentatively TRBD1 or TRBD2 (6 bases each). CDR3 coding DNA: TGCGCCAGCAGCTTGGCCGCCGGGGGCCGCCACGAGCAGTACTTC. Its translation: CASSLAAGGRHEQYF.